This TCR beta chain was retrieved from a study of OX40 agonist ivuxolimab in advanced cancers. Concerning this clone itself: Its cognate antigen is unknown.

Findings and caveats of the study: Mean expanded clone counts were higher in CD8+ than CD4+ T cells.

Clones were sequenced by immunoSEQ multiplex PCR, and TCRdb holds only the in-frame ones, with some missing. Of 20,000 to 25,000 clones in the sample, 65% to 85% were seen once. Germline lookup yields CDR1 SGHRS and CDR2 YFSETQ. The CDR3 consists of 16 residues. V shed 4 bases, J shed 5 bases, and the junction held 9 bases outside the gene matches. The sequence came from an adult with an advanced solid tumor such as melanoma, head and neck, liver or kidney cancer. The rearrangement links TRBV5-1 to TRBJ2-3; 11 nucleotides agree with TRBD2. Sequencing used CD4+ or CD8+ T cells sorted from blood, obtained in a trial of the OX40 agonist ivuxolimab. This CDR3 is CASSLSLAGGGDTQYF. The CDR3 coding sequence is TGCGCCAGCAGCCTAAGCCTAGCGGGGGGCGGAGATACGCAGTATTTT. Combining the CDR3 with reference TRBV5-1 and TRBJ2-3 gives the whole variable domain KAGVTQTPRYLIKTRGQQVTLSCSPISGHRSVSWYQQTPGQGLQFLFEYFSETQRNKGNFPGRFSGRQFSNSRSEMNVSTLELGDSALYLCASSLSLAGGGDTQYFGPGTRLTVL.